One and the same sample provided the 23 T cell receptor beta chains below, sequenced in a study of cytomegalovirus exposure and HLA in healthy donors. The study ran its PCR with 60 Vbeta and 13 Jbeta primers. Only in-frame clones appear in the TCRdb table, and some are missing; sequencing was by immunoSEQ multiplex PCR. There are roughly 150,000 clones in the sample; about 79% occur only once, and 1.5% to 2% lies in the top ten. The material sequenced was PBMCs. The receptors here all came from a woman aged 25 to 39 in good health and CMV-seronegative.

J is TRBJ1-5 and V is TRBV11-1; D perhaps matches TRBD1 (5 bases). Germline-derived CDR1 and CDR2 are SGHAT and FQDESV (reference sequence). Trimming cost V 3 bases and J 4 bases, with 7 bases left between them. The CDR3 spans 13 residues. DNA of the CDR3: TGTGCCAGCAGCTTCGGGGGGAATCAGCCCCAGCATTTT. Encoded protein: CASSFGGNQPQHF.

J is TRBJ1-6 and V is TRBV6-6, with a weak D call TRBD1 (5 bases). V was shortened by 6 bases and J by 6 bases, with 9 bases between the two germline ends. The CDR3 covers 13 residues. Germline V lookup: CDR1 MNHNY, CDR2 SVGAGI (reference sequence). This chain's CDR3 is CASSSQGNSPLHF. The CDR3 DNA reads as TGTGCCAGCAGCTCTCAGGGTAATTCACCCCTCCACTTT.

This chain connects TRBV12-5 to TRBJ2-1; 12 bases map to TRBD2. CDR3 length: 14 residues. Germline CDR1 reads LGHNT; CDR2 reads FRNRAP. V lost 5 bases and J lost 9; bases outside the gene matches: 5. CDR3 nucleotide sequence: TGTGCTAGTGGTCTAGCGGGGGGGCTTGGTGAGCAGTTCTTC. Its protein is CASGLAGGLGEQFF.

V and J are TRBV7-9 and TRBJ2-7, with D maybe TRBD1 (5 bases). From germline, CDR1 is SEHNR and CDR2 FQNEAQ (reference sequence). The CDR3 extends over 15 amino acids. Trimming left V 1 base short and J 6 bases short, with 16 bases between. The CDR3 nucleotides are TGTGCCAGCAGCTTAGAAGGGGCCAAACACATCGAGCAGTACTTC. Protein sequence: CASSLEGAKHIEQYF.

The table lists this clone with a few counts. Here the CDR3 DNA reads TGTGCCAGCAGCAGGACTCCGTGGGACCAGTACTTC. This sequence encodes CASSRTPWDQYF. This chain joins TRBV11-2 and TRBJ2-5; D perhaps matches TRBD2 (5 bases). Trimming removed 5 bases from V and 10 bases from J, with 14 bases in between. This CDR3 is built from 12 residues. Per germline, CDR1 SGHAT and CDR2 FQNNGV.

This clone was seen more than once but under ten times. The chain uses TRBV5-1 and TRBJ1-1; 8 nucleotides agree with TRBD1. In germline, CDR1 is SGHRS, CDR2 YFSETQ. The V and J ends lost 2 bases and 4 bases, in that order; junction bases with no gene match: 7. There are 15 residues in the CDR3. This chain's CDR3 is CASSFSQGAGTEAFF. The CDR3 DNA is TGCGCCAGCAGCTTTTCTCAGGGGGCCGGCACTGAAGCTTTCTTT.

Turning to this clone: Other nucleotide sequences in the sample specify the same CDR3. V is TRBV7-3 and J is TRBJ2-7, with a possible D match to TRBD2 (6 bases). The CDR3 is made up of 12 amino acids. The V end lost 0 bases, the J end lost 7 bases, and 7 bases lay between the germline ends. Germline V gene lookup returns CDR1 SGHTA and CDR2 FQGTGA. The CDR3 is CASSLTSGEQYF. The CDR3 bases are TGTGCCAGCAGCTTAACGAGCGGGGAGCAGTACTTC.

This clone has just one count. The V call is TRBV7-9, the J call TRBJ1-3; 9 bases line up with TRBD1. The V segment lost 0 bases and the J segment 0 bases; nucleotides outside the gene matches: 0. This CDR3 comprises 16 residues. Germline V gene data show CDR1 as SEHNR and CDR2 as FQNEAQ (reference sequence). The CDR3 is CASSLATGGSGNTIYF. The CDR3 bases are TGTGCCAGCAGCTTAGCGACAGGGGGCTCTGGAAACACCATATATTTT. The full variable domain, with the rest looked up from reference TRBV7-9 and TRBJ1-3, is DTGVSQNPRHKITKRGQNVTFRCDPISEHNRLYWYRQTLGQGPEFLTYFQNEAQLEKSRLLSDRFSAERPKGSFSTLEIQRTEQGDSAMYLCASSLATGGSGNTIYFGEGSWLTVV.

The genes are TRBV7-2 and TRBJ1-6; D gene uncertain. Germline V gene data show CDR1 as SGHTA and CDR2 as FQGNSA. This CDR3 comprises 12 residues. V lost 1 base and J lost 8, with 3 bases in between. The CDR3 DNA is TGTGCCAGCAGCTTAGACTATTCACCCCTCCACTTT. Translation: CASSLDYSPLHF.

The chain uses TRBV7-8 and TRBJ2-2, with D uncertain. Germline V gene sequence: CDR1 SGHVS, CDR2 FQNEAQ. The CDR3 sequence is 13 residues long. V lost 6 bases and J lost 1, with 6 bases in between. The CDR3 DNA is TGTGCCAGCAGGGCGGTGAACACCGGGGAGCTGTTTTTT. Encoded protein: CASRAVNTGELFF.

The J gene is TRBJ2-2, the V gene TRBV5-4, with no clear D. In germline, CDR1 is SGHNT, CDR2 YYREEE (reference sequence). Trimming took 5 bases from V and 1 from J, leaving 9 bases between them. This CDR3 comprises 14 residues. The CDR3 DNA sequence: TGTGCCAGCAGTCTCCCAGGGAACACCGGGGAGCTGTTTTTT. Its protein product is CASSLPGNTGELFF.

A single count supports this clone. The gene calls are TRBV5-4 and TRBJ1-2, with D tentatively TRBD1 (5 bases). Deletions cut 0 bases from V and 3 bases from J, with 12 bases between. The length of the CDR3 is 15 residues. In germline, CDR1 is SGHNT, CDR2 YYREEE (reference sequence). DNA of the CDR3: TGTGCCAGCAGCTTGGCGGGGGTGGTCGACTATGGCTACACCTTC. Protein: CASSLAGVVDYGYTF. The full variable domain, completed using reference TRBV5-4 and TRBJ1-2, is ETGVTQSPTHLIKTRGQQVTLRCSSQSGHNTVSWYQQALGQGPQFIFQYYREEENGRGNFPPRFSGLQFPNYSSELNVNALELDDSALYLCASSLAGVVDYGYTFGSGTRLTVV.

The chain joins TRBV6-1 to TRBJ2-2; D is undetermined. The germline V gene has CDR1 MNHNS and CDR2 SASEGT. V was trimmed by 5 bases and J by 2 bases, leaving 12 bases between them. The CDR3 extends over 15 amino acids. The CDR3 nucleotides read TGTGCCAGCAGTTCCCGCCGGTCTAACACCGGGGAGCTGTTTTTT. Amino acid sequence: CASSSRRSNTGELFF.

This sequence joins TRBV6-5 and TRBJ1-5; a weak D match, TRBD1 (5 bases). V was shortened by 4 bases and J by 5 bases, with 18 bases between the two germline ends. This CDR3 spans 16 amino acids. Germline CDR1 and CDR2: MNHEY and SVGAGI. The CDR3: CASSSLRQGGDQPQHF. The CDR3 DNA reads as TGTGCCAGCAGTTCCCTCCGTCAGGGTGGGGATCAGCCCCAGCATTTT.

The chain couples TRBV7-2 to TRBJ2-2; possible D gene TRBD1, 6 bases. Germline assignment: CDR1 SGHTA and CDR2 FQGNSA. The CDR3 consists of 15 residues. V was trimmed by 1 base and J by 5 bases, leaving 11 bases between them. CDR3 loop: CASSLDRVVTGELFF. The CDR3 DNA follows: TGTGCCAGCAGCTTAGACAGGGTGGTAACCGGGGAGCTGTTTTTT. Together with reference TRBV7-2 and TRBJ2-2, the CDR3 gives the full variable domain: GAGVSQSPSNKVTEKGKDVELRCDPISGHTALYWYRQSLGQGLEFLIYFQGNSAPDKSGLPSDRFSAERTGGSVSTLTIQRTQQEDSAVYLCASSLDRVVTGELFFGEGSRLTVL.

The CDR3 loop is CASSESLAGGQETQYF. In DNA form, the CDR3 reads TGTGCCAGCAGTGAAAGCCTAGCGGGGGGCCAAGAGACCCAGTACTTC. The chain is built from TRBV6-1 and TRBJ2-5, with 11 bases fitting TRBD2. The J segment lost 1 base and the V segment lost 2 bases, leaving 3 bases of the junction unmatched. The CDR3 has 16 residues. CDR1 and CDR2 from the germline V gene are MNHNS and SASEGT.

The CDR3 DNA reads TGTGCCATCGACAGGGTTAATGGCTACACCTTC. Its protein is CAIDRVNGYTF. The chain couples TRBV6-1 to TRBJ1-2; 7 nucleotides align to TRBD1. The germline gives CDR1 MNHNS, CDR2 SASEGT. After removal of 10 bases from V and 6 bases from J, the junction contained 5 bases not matched to a gene. The CDR3 is 11 amino acids.

V usage is TRBV9 and J usage is TRBJ2-7; 7 bases match TRBD2. Unmatched junction bases numbered 8, after V lost 4 bases and J lost 1 base. The CDR3 totals 15 residues. CDR1 is SGDLS and CDR2 is YYNGEE in the germline V gene. The CDR3 protein is CASSSSMGGSYEQYF. CDR3 DNA: TGTGCCAGCAGCTCCAGTATGGGGGGGTCCTACGAGCAGTACTTC. The full variable domain, with the rest looked up from reference TRBV9 and TRBJ2-7, is DSGVTQTPKHLITATGQRVTLRCSPRSGDLSVYWYQQSLDQGLQFLIQYYNGEERAKGNILERFSAQQFPDLHSELNLSSLELGDSALYFCASSSSMGGSYEQYFGPGTRLTVT.

This chain uses TRBV6-6 with TRBJ1-4, with TRBD1 matching 8 bases. The CDR3 has 14 residues. Germline-derived CDR1 and CDR2 are MNHNY and SVGAGI (reference sequence). With 7 bases clipped from V and 5 bases from J, the junction kept 6 bases outside the gene matches. The CDR3 bases are TGTGCCAGCATCCGGGACAGGCTAAATGAAAAACTGTTTTTT. Translated, it gives CASIRDRLNEKLFF.

This clone was observed a single time. V and J are TRBV5-5 and TRBJ1-4, with a tentative D call TRBD1 (6 bases). Germline loops: CDR1 SGHKS, CDR2 YYEKEE (reference sequence). Deletions cut 0 bases from V and 2 bases from J, with 8 bases between. The length of the CDR3 is 15 residues. The CDR3 DNA follows: TGTGCCAGCAGCTTGGTTCAGGGGACTAATGAAAAACTGTTTTTT. It specifies CASSLVQGTNEKLFF.

This CDR3 reads CASSVYSGGSQETQYF. DNA for the CDR3: TGTGCCAGCAGCGTCTATAGCGGGGGGTCCCAAGAGACCCAGTACTTC. The J gene is TRBJ2-5, the V gene TRBV11-2, with 10 bases identical to TRBD2. Germline V gene lookup returns CDR1 SGHAT and CDR2 FQNNGV. The V and J ends lost 5 bases and 1 base, in that order; junction bases with no gene match: 7. The CDR3 contains 16 residues.

The CDR3 DNA reads TGTGCCAGCAGTTACTCGGGCGTCTACGAGCAGTACTTC. This gives the protein CASSYSGVYEQYF. This chain links TRBV6-5 with TRBJ2-7; D is ambiguous. This CDR3 has 13 residues. CDR1 is MNHEY, CDR2 SVGAGI, per germline. Trimming pared 0 bases from V and 3 bases from J, leaving 6 bases between.

The chain couples TRBV6-5 to TRBJ1-1, with D possibly TRBD1 on 5 matching bases. This CDR3 is 14 amino acids long. In germline, CDR1 is MNHEY, CDR2 SVGAGI. V lost 2 bases and J 1 base, leaving 8 bases between the germline ends. The DNA for the CDR3 is TGTGCCAGCAGTTACGATGGGGCGAACACTGAAGCTTTCTTT. Encoded protein: CASSYDGANTEAFF.